A single T cell receptor (beta chain) is shown here with its context. Antigen specificity is unknown. This sample was taken from a study of identifying expanded T cells in peripheral blood. Study-wide results and limits: Across healthy donors, higher total template counts meant significantly greater approximately two-week count variance.

The repertoire was sequenced with immunoSEQ multiplex PCR; TCRdb's copy has only in-frame clones and lacks some. The repertoire holds about 78,000 clones, around four fifths seen once, with 18% in the top ten. Sequenced input: blood. This receptor was taken from a person aged 18 to 75 in good health.

The CDR3 nucleotides read TGTGCCAGCAGCTTGGGTGTTACTGAAGCTTTCTTT. This encodes CASSLGVTEAFF. The chain is built from TRBV5-4 and TRBJ1-1; D unresolved. V lost 0 bases to trimming and J lost 5 bases, with 5 bases between them. Germline V CDR1 and CDR2: SGHNT, YYREEE (reference sequence). The CDR3 sequence is 12 residues long.